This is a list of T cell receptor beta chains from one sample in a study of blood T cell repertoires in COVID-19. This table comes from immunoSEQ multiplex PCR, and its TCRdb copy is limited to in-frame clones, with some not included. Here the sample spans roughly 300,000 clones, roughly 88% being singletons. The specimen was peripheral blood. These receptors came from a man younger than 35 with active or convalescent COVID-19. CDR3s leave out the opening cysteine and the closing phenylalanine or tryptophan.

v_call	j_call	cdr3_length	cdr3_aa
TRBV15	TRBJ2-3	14	ATSSTDRDATDTQY
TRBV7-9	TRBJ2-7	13	ASSLTPPGGPEQY
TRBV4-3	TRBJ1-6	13	ASSQEWTGRSPLH
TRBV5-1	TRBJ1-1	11	ASSSGVTTEAF
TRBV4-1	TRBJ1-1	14	ASRQTGGRGYTEAF
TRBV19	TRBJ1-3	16	ASSIRPRGGLSGNTIY
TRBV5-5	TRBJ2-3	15	ASSLEARGGITDTQY
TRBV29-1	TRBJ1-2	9	SVTGEDGYT
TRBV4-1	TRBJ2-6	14	ASSQEVSPGANVLT
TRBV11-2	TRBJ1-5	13	ASSLTGGEDQPQH
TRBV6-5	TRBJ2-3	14	ASSSWTGFGTDTQY
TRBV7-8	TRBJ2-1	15	ASSLQVRLSTYNEQF
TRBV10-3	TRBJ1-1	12	AIRKQGMNTEAF
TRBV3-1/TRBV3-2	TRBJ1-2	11	ASSQDRNYGYT
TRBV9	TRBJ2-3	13	ASSAPGVLTDTQY
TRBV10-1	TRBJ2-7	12	ASSRDKGSREQY
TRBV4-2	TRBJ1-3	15	ASSQEHQGVSGNTIY
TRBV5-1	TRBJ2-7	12	ASSSTGFSYEQY
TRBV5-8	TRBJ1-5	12	ASSPRGGNQPQH
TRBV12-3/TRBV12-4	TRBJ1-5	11	ASSFNRGQPQH
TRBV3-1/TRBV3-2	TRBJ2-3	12	ASSPLAGSDTQY
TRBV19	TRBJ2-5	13	ASRSGQGILETQY
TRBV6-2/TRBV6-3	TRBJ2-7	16	ASSYSSGAALGSYEQY
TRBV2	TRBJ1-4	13	ASSRTGAANEKLF
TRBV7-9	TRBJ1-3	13	ASSARTGVENTIY
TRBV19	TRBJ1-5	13	ASSATGTGAQPQH
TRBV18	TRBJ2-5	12	ASSAGTAQETQY
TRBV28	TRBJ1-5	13	ASSLPPAGGQPQH
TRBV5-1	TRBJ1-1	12	ASSLVPENTEAF
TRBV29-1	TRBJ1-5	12	SVVEQDSNQPQH
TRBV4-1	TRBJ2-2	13	ASSQVTGSTGELF
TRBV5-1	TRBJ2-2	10	ASRGAAGELF
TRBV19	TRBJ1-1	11	ASLSDRISEAF
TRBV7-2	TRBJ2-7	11	ASSLTGGYEQY
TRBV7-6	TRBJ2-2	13	ASSSQGAETGELF
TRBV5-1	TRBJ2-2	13	ASSRGVINTGELF
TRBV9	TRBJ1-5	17	ASSVWDRVASSSNQPQH
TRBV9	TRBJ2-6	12	ASSALIGANVLT
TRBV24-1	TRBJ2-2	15	ATSRESKGEVTGELF
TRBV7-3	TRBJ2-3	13	ASSRRGWGTDTQY